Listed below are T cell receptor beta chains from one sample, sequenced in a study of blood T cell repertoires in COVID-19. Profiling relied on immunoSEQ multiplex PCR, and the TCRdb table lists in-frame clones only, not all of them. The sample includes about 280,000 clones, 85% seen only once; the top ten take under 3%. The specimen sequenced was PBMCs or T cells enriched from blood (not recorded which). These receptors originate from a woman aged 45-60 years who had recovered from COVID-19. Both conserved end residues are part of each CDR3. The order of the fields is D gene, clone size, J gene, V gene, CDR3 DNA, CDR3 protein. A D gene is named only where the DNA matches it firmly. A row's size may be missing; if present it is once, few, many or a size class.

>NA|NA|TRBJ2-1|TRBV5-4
TGTGCCAGCAGCTTGGGAGGAAAATACAATGAGCAGTTCTTC
CASSLGGKYNEQFF
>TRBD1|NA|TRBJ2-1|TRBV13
TGTGCCAGCAGGGCTTGGGGCCCGGGACAGGGGGCGTTGAGCTCCTACAATGAGCAGTTCTTC
CASRAWGPGQGALSSYNEQFF
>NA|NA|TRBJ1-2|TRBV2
TGTGCCAGCAGTGTTGTTAGCAGGGCGGCGAGTGGCTACACCTTC
CASSVVSRAASGYTF
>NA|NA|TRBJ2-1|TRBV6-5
TGTGCCAGCAGCCTCGACAGGAGCTCCTACAATGAGCAGTTCTTC
CASSLDRSSYNEQFF
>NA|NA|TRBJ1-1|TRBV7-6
TGTGCCAGCAGCTTAGACCCAGGGCTGAACACTGAAGCTTTCTTT
CASSLDPGLNTEAFF
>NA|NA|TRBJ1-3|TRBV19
TGTGCCAGTAGGAAAGGGGGTACTGGAAACACCATATATTTT
CASRKGGTGNTIYF
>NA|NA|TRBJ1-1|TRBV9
TGTGCCAGCAGCTCTTTCCCAGGGAACACTGAAGCTTTCTTT
CASSSFPGNTEAFF
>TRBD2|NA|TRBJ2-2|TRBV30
TGTGCCTGGAGTGTACCCCACGGGAGGGCTTCGAACACCGGGGAGCTGTTTTTT
CAWSVPHGRASNTGELFF
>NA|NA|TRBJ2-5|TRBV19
TGTGCCAGTAGTTCCCGAGGCAGTCAAGAGACCCAGTACTTC
CASSSRGSQETQYF
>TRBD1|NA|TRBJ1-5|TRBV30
TGTGCCTGGAGTGGGGACAGGGCGGGTCAGCCCCAGCATTTT
CAWSGDRAGQPQHF
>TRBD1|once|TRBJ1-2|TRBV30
TGTGCCTGGAGTGGGACAGGGGCCGGCTACACCTTC
CAWSGTGAGYTF
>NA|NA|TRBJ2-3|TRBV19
TGTGCCAGTAGTATTAGTCGGGGCACAGATACGCAGTATTTT
CASSISRGTDTQYF
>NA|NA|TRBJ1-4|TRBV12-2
TGTGCAAGCCGGCACAGAGTCGCAACTAATGAAAAACTGTTTTTT
CASRHRVATNEKLFF
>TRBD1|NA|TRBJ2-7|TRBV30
TGTGCCCGGCCGACAGGGCTGGGCGAGCAGTACTTC
CARPTGLGEQYF
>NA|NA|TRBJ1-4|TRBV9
TGTGCCAGCAGCGTAGACTCAGGCGCAACTAATGAAAAACTGTTTTTT
CASSVDSGATNEKLFF
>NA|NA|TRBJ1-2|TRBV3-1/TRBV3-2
TGTGCCAGCAGCCAAGTAGCCAGCTTCTATGGCTACACCTTC
CASSQVASFYGYTF
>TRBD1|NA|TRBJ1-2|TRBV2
TGTGCCAGCAGTGAAATGCACCGGGACAGGAACTATGGCTACACCTTC
CASSEMHRDRNYGYTF
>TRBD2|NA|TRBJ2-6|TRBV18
TGTGCCAGCTCACAGGCTAGCGGGATCGGGGCCAACGTCCTGACTTTC
CASSQASGIGANVLTF
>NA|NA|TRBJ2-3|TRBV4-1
TGCGCCAGCAGCCAGACTAGATTCACAGATACGCAGTATTTT
CASSQTRFTDTQYF